This is a list of T cell receptor beta chains from one sample in a study of cytomegalovirus exposure and HLA in healthy donors. Repertoires were generated with immunoSEQ multiplex PCR, while TCRdb's copy carries only in-frame clones and drops some. Among approximately 190,000 clones listed, around 85% were seen once. Sequencing was performed on PBMCs. These receptors were taken from a man in his fifties or sixties in good health and CMV-seronegative. CDR3s include the opening cysteine and the closing phenylalanine or tryptophan. The D gene is left open where the match is weak. Clone sizes are given selectively: once, few, many, or a class where the clone is expanded.

CDR3 | DNA | D | size | J | V
CASSPQGVPDTQYF | TGTGCCAGCAGCCCTCAGGGGGTTCCAGATACGCAGTATTTT | TRBD1 | few | TRBJ2-3 | TRBV11-2
CAISEGDSVYNEQFF | TGTGCCATCAGTGAGGGGGACAGCGTCTACAATGAGCAGTTCTTC | TRBD1 | . | TRBJ2-1 | TRBV10-3
CASSIAPGGDNSPLHF | TGTGCCAGTAGTATAGCCCCAGGGGGCGATAATTCACCCCTCCACTTT | TRBD1 | . | TRBJ1-6 | TRBV19
CASSLSPLSAYEQYF | TGTGCCAGCAGTTTATCGCCACTGTCGGCCTACGAGCAGTACTTC | . | . | TRBJ2-7 | TRBV27
CASKGDSADHGYTF | TGTGCCAGCAAAGGGGACAGCGCTGACCATGGCTACACCTTC | TRBD1 | . | TRBJ1-2 | TRBV2
CASSGRQGEDEQYF | TGTGCCAGCTCCGGGCGACAGGGGGAGGACGAGCAGTACTTC | TRBD1 | . | TRBJ2-7 | TRBV18
CASSTNVGSYYEQYF | TGTGCCAGCAGCACTAACGTGGGTTCTTACTACGAGCAGTACTTC | . | . | TRBJ2-7 | TRBV6-5
CASSSRTSGGTDTQYF | TGTGCCAGCAGCTCTCGGACTAGCGGGGGAACAGATACGCAGTATTTT | TRBD2 | . | TRBJ2-3 | TRBV7-2
CASVQEGNEQFF | TGTGCCAGCGTCCAGGAAGGAAATGAGCAGTTCTTC | . | . | TRBJ2-1 | TRBV11-2
CASSQEGQGYQPQHF | TGCGCCAGCAGCCAAGAGGGACAGGGGTATCAGCCCCAGCATTTT | TRBD1 | . | TRBJ1-5 | TRBV4-1
CASGGASNYGYTF | TGTGCCAGCGGGGGGGCTAGTAACTATGGCTACACCTTC | . | . | TRBJ1-2 | TRBV2
CASSALGLAGLQETQYF | TGTGCCAGCAGTGCACTTGGACTAGCGGGGTTACAAGAGACCCAGTACTTC | TRBD2 | . | TRBJ2-5 | TRBV27
CASSSGQPNTEAFF | TGCGCCAGCAGTTCGGGACAACCGAACACTGAAGCTTTCTTT | . | . | TRBJ1-1 | TRBV5-1
CASSVTANTEAFF | TGTGCCAGCAGCGTTACAGCTAACACTGAAGCTTTCTTT | . | few | TRBJ1-1 | TRBV5-4
CASQEGSGYGYTF | TGTGCCAGTCAGGAGGGTTCAGGGTATGGCTACACCTTC | . | . | TRBJ1-2 | TRBV6-5
CASSYGTGDNYEQYF | TGTGCCAGCAGCTATGGGACAGGGGACAACTACGAGCAGTACTTC | TRBD1 | . | TRBJ2-7 | TRBV5-5
CASSPGDLDSPLHF | TGCGCCAGCAGCCCGGGGGATTTGGATTCACCCCTCCACTTT | . | . | TRBJ1-6 | TRBV5-1
CASSLNRNTGELFF | TGTGCCAGCAGCCTAAATCGAAACACCGGGGAGCTGTTTTTT | . | . | TRBJ2-2 | TRBV7-2
CAITPGNYEQYF | TGTGCCATCACCCCGGGAAACTACGAGCAGTACTTC | . | once | TRBJ2-7 | TRBV10-3
CASSQVGQGNQETQYF | TGCGCCAGCAGCCAAGTGGGACAGGGGAACCAAGAGACCCAGTACTTC | TRBD1 | . | TRBJ2-5 | TRBV4-1
CASSPEGYTEAFF | TGTGCCAGCAGCCCCGAGGGATACACTGAAGCTTTCTTT | . | . | TRBJ1-1 | TRBV27
CAIDSSDRGNTGELFF | TGTGCCATCGACTCTTCGGACAGGGGTAACACCGGGGAGCTGTTTTTT | TRBD1 | . | TRBJ2-2 | TRBV2
CASTYLAGGNTIYF | TGTGCCAGCACCTATCTTGCGGGAGGAAACACCATATATTTT | . | . | TRBJ1-3 | TRBV13
CASRRGSEAFF | TGTGCCAGCAGGAGAGGGTCGGAAGCTTTCTTT | . | . | TRBJ1-1 | TRBV6-5
CASSYLGAEANYGYTF | TGTGCCAGCAGTTACCTGGGGGCGGAAGCTAACTATGGCTACACCTTC | . | once | TRBJ1-2 | TRBV27
CATSDAGRGQPQHF | TGTGCCACCTCGGATGCAGGGCGGGGTCAGCCCCAGCATTTT | . | . | TRBJ1-5 | TRBV7-9
CASSRTGPYNEQFF | TGTGCCAGCAGCCGGACAGGACCCTACAATGAGCAGTTCTTC | TRBD1 | . | TRBJ2-1 | TRBV11-3
CASSLDGRPATQYF | TGTGCCAGCAGCTTAGACGGCAGGCCGGCGACCCAGTACTTC | . | . | TRBJ2-5 | TRBV11-3
CASSMGGGLGYTF | TGTGCCAGTAGTATGGGAGGCGGACTTGGCTACACCTTC | . | . | TRBJ1-2 | TRBV19
CASSFGDRDNQPQHF | TGTGCCAGCAGCTTTGGGGACAGGGACAATCAGCCCCAGCATTTT | TRBD1 | . | TRBJ1-5 | TRBV7-9
CASRLAGEETQYF | TGTGCCAGTAGACTAGCGGGGGAGGAGACCCAGTACTTC | TRBD2 | . | TRBJ2-5 | TRBV2